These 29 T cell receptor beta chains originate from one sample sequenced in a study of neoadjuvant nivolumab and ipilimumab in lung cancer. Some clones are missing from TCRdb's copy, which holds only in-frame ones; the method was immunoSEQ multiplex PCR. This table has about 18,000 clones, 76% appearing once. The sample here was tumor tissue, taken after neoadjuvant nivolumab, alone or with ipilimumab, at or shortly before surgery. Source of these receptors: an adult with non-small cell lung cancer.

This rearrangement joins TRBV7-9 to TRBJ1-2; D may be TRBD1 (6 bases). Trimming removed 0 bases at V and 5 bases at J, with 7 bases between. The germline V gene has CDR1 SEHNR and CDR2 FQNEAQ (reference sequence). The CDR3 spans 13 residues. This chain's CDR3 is CASSLAQGYGYTF. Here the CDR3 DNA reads TGTGCCAGCAGCTTAGCGCAGGGGTATGGCTACACCTTC.

This CDR3 is CASSMVGRGRTDTQYF. CDR3 bases: TGTGCCAGCAGCATGGTCGGGCGGGGTAGAACAGATACGCAGTATTTT. The chain combines TRBV5-6 with TRBJ2-3; a possible D gene is TRBD2 (6 bases). Per the germline V gene, CDR1 is SGHDT and CDR2 is YYEEEE. V was pared by 4 bases and J by 3 bases, with 18 bases between. The CDR3 consists of 16 residues.

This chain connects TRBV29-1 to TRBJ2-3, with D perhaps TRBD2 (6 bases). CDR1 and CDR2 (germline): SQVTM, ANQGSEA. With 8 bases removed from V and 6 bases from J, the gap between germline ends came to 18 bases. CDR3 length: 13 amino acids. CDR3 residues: CSPRLGRADTQYF. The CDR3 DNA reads TGCAGCCCCCGACTAGGACGAGCGGATACGCAGTATTTT.

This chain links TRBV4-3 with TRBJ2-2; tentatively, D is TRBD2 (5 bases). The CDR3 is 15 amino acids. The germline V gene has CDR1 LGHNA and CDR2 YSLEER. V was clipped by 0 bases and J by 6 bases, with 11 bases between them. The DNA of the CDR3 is TGCGCCAGCAGCCAAGACCACCTAGCCGCCGGGGAGCTGTTTTTT. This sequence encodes CASSQDHLAAGELFF.

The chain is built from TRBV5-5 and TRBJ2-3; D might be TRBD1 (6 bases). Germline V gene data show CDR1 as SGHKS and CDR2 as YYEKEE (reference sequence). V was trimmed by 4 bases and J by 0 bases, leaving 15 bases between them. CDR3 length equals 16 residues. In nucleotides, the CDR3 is TGTGCCAGCAGCCAGATGACAGGCTCTAGCACAGATACGCAGTATTTT. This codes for CASSQMTGSSTDTQYF.

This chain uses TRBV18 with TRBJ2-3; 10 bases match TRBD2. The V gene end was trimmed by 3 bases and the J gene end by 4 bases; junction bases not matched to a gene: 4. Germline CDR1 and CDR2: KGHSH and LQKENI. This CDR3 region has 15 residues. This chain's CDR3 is CASSPGLASSDTQYF. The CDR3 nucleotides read TGTGCCAGCTCACCGGGACTAGCGTCGTCAGATACGCAGTATTTT.

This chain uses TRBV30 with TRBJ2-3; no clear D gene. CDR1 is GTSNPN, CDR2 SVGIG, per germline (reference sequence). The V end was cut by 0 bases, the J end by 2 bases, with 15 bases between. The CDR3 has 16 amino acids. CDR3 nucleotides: TGTGCCTGGAGTGTACCCTACTCAGTATCCACAGATACGCAGTATTTT. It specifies CAWSVPYSVSTDTQYF.

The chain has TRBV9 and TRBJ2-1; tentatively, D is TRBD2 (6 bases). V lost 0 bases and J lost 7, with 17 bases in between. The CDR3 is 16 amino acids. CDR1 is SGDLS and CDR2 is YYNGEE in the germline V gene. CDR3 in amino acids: CASSVGGGGKENEQFF. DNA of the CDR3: TGTGCCAGCAGCGTAGGGGGAGGCGGGAAAGAGAATGAGCAGTTCTTC.

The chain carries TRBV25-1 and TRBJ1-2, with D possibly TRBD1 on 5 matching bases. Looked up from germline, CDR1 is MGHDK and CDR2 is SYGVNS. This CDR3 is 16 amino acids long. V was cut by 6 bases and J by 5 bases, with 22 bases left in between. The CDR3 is CASSQPGTAGAYGYTF. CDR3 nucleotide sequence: TGTGCCAGCAGCCAGCCCGGGACGGCTGGAGCTTATGGCTACACCTTC.

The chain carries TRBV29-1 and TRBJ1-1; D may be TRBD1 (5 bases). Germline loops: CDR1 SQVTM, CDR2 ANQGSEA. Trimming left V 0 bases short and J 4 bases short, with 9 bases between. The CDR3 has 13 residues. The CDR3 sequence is CSVEDNRRTEAFF. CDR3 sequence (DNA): TGCAGCGTTGAAGATAACAGGCGCACTGAAGCTTTCTTT. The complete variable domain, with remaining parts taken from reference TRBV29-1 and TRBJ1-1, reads SAVISQKPSRDICQRGTSLTIQCQVDSQVTMMFWYRQQPGQSLTLIATANQGSEATYESGFVIDKFPISRPNLTFSTLTVSNMSPEDSSIYLCSVEDNRRTEAFFGQGTRLTVV.

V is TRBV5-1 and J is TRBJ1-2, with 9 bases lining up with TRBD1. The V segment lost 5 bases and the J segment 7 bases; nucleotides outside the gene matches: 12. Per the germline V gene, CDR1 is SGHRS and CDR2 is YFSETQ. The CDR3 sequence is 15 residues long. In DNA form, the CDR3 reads TGCGCCAGCAGTTATGTTACAGGGGGCGGAGGTGGCTACACCTTC. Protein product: CASSYVTGGGGGYTF.

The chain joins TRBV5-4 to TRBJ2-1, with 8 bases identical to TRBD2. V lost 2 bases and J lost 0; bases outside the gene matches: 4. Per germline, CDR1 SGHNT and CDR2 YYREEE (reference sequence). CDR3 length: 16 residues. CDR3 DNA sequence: TGTGCCAGCAGCTTAAAAGCGGGAGTCTCCTACAATGAGCAGTTCTTC. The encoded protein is CASSLKAGVSYNEQFF.

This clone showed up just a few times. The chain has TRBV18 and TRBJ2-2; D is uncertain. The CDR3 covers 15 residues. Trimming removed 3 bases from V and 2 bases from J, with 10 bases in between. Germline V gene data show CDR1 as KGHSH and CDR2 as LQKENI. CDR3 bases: TGTGCCAGCTCACCCCGTACAGCTAACACCGGGGAGCTGTTTTTT. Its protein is CASSPRTANTGELFF.

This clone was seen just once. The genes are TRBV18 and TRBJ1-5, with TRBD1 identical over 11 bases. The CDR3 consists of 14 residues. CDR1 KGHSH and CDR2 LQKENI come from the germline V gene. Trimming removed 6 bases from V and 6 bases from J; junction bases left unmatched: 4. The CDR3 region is CASSPGTGGQPQHF. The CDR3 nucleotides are TGTGCCAGCTCTCCCGGGACAGGGGGTCAGCCCCAGCATTTT.

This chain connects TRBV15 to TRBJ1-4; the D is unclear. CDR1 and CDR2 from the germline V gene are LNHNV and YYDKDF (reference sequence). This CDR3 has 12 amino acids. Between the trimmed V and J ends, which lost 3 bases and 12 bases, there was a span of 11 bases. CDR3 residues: CATSSARGELFF. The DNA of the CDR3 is TGTGCCACCAGCAGTGCCAGAGGAGAACTGTTTTTT.

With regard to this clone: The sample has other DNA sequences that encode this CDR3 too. The CDR3 loop reads CASSFGQGRGQPQHF. In DNA, the CDR3 is TGTGCCAGCAGCTTCGGACAGGGAAGAGGCCAGCCCCAGCATTTT. The chain has TRBV5-6 and TRBJ1-5, with TRBD1 matching 8 bases. V lost 2 bases, J lost 7 bases, and 8 bases stayed unmatched. Germline CDR1 reads SGHDT; CDR2 reads YYEEEE. The length of the CDR3 is 15 residues.

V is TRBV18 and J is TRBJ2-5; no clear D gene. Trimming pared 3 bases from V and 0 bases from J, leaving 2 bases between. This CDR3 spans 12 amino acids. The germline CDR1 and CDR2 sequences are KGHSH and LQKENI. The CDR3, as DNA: TGTGCCAGCTCACCGAACCAAGAGACCCAGTACTTC. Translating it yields CASSPNQETQYF.

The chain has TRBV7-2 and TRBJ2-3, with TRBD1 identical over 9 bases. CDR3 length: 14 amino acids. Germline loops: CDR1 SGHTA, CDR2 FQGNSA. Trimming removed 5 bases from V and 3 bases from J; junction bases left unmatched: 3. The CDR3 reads CASSQGQGTDTQYF. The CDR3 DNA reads TGTGCCAGCAGCCAAGGACAGGGGACAGATACGCAGTATTTT.

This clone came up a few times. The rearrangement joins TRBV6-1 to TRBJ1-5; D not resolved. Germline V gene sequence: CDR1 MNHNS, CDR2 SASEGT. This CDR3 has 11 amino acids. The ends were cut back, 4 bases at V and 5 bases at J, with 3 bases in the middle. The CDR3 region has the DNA TGTGCCAGCAGTGGGTATCAGCCCCAGCATTTT. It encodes CASSGYQPQHF.

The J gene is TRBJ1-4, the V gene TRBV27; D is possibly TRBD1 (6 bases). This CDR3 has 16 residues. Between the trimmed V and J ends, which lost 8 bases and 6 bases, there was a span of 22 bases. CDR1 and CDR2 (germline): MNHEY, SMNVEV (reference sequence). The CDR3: CASSRWGGAFDEKLFF. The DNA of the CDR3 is TGTGCCAGCTCCCGCTGGGGGGGGGCATTTGATGAAAAACTGTTTTTT.

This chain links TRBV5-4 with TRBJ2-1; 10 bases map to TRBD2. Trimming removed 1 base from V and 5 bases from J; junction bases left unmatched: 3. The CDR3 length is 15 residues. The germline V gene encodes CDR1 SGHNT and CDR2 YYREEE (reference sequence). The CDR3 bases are TGTGCCAGCAGCTTGTGGACTAGCGGAAACAATGAGCAGTTCTTC. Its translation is CASSLWTSGNNEQFF.

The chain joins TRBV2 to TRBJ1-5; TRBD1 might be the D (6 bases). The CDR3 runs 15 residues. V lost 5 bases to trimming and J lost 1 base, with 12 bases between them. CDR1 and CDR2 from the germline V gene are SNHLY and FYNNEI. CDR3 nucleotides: TGTGCCAGCAGTACTCTTACAGGGAGCAATCAGCCCCAGCATTTT. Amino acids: CASSTLTGSNQPQHF.

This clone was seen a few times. CDR3 in amino acids: CASSFLGGNEQFF. In DNA, the CDR3 is TGTGCCAGCAGCTTCTTGGGAGGAAATGAGCAGTTCTTC. J is TRBJ2-1 and V is TRBV7-3, with D possibly matching TRBD2 (6 bases). Germline CDR1 and CDR2: SGHTA and FQGTGA. The germline V and J ends were trimmed by 3 bases and 7 bases, with 10 bases remaining between them. The CDR3 has 13 amino acids.

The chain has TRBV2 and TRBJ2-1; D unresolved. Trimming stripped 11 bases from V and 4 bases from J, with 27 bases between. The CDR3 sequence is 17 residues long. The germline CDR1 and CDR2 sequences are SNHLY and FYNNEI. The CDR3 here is CARSVGKRDPRYNEQFF. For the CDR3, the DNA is TGTGCCCGGAGTGTGGGGAAGAGAGACCCACGATACAATGAGCAGTTCTTC.

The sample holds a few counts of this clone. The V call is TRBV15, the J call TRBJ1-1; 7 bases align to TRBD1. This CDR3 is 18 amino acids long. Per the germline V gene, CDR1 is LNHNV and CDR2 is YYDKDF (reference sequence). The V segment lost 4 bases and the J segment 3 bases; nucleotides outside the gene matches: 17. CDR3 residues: CATSIPRQGGIMDTEAFF. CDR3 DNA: TGTGCCACCAGCATACCAAGACAGGGAGGCATAATGGACACTGAAGCTTTCTTT.

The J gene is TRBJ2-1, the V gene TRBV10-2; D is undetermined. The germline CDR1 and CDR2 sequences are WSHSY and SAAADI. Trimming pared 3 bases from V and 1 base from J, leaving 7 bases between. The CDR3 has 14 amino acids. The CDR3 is CASSDLGSYNEQFF. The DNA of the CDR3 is TGCGCCAGCAGTGATTTGGGGTCCTACAATGAGCAGTTCTTC.

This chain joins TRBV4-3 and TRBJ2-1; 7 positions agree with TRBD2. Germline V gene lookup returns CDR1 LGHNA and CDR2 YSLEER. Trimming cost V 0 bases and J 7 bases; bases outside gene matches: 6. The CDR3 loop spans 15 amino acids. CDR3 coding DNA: TGCGCCAGCAGCCAAGATCCTAGCGGCTTGAATGAGCAGTTCTTC. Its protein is CASSQDPSGLNEQFF.

DNA of the CDR3: TGTGCCAGCAGCTTAGCGGTAAGCGGCACAGATACGCAGTATTTT. Amino acids: CASSLAVSGTDTQYF. This chain joins TRBV7-9 and TRBJ2-3; D is uncertain. CDR1 and CDR2 (germline): SEHNR, FQNEAQ (reference sequence). The V end lost 0 bases, the J end lost 1 base, and 8 bases lay between the germline ends. CDR3 length: 15 amino acids.

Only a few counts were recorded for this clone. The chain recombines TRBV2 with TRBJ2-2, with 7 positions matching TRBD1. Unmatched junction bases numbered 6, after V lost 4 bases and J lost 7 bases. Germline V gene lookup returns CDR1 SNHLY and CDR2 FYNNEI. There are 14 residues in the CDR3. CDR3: CASSVRGGGGELFF. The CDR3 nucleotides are TGTGCCAGCAGTGTGAGAGGGGGCGGCGGGGAGCTGTTTTTT.